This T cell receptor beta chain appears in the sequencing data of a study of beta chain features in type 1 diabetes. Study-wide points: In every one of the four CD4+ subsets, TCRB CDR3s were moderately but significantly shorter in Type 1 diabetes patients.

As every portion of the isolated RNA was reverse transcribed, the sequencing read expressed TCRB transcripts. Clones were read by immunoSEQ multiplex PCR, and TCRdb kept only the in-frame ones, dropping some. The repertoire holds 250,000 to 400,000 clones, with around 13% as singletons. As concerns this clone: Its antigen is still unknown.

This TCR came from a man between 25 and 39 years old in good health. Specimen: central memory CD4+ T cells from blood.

The CDR3 nucleotides read TGTGCCAGCAGTATGGGCTCCTATAATTCACCCCTCCACTTT. Translating gives CASSMGSYNSPLHF. This sequence joins TRBV6-6 and TRBJ1-6; no clear D. The V end lost 5 bases, the J end lost 0 bases, and 5 bases lay between the germline ends. The CDR3 is 14 residues long. CDR1 and CDR2 (germline): MNHNY, SVGAGI (reference sequence).